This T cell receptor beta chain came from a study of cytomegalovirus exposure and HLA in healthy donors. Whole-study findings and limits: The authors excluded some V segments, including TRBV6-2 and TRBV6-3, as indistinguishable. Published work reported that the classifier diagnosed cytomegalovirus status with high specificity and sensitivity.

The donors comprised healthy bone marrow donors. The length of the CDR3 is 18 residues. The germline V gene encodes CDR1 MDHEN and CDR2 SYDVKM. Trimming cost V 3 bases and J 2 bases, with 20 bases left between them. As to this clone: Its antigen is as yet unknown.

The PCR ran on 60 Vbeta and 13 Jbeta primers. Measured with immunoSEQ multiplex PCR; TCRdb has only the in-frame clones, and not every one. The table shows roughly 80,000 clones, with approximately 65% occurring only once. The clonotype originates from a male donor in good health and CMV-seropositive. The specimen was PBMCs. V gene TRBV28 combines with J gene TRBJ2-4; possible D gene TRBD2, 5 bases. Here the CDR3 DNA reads TGTGCCAGCAGTTTTTCCCCAAGGTCAGCGGAGTCCAAAAACATTCAGTACTTC. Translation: CASSFSPRSAESKNIQYF.